A selection of T cell receptor beta chains follows, all from one sample in a study of regulatory and conventional T cells in RAG deficiency. Profiling relied on immunoSEQ multiplex PCR, and the TCRdb table lists in-frame clones only, not all of them. The sample carries more than 20,000 clones, nearly 96% recorded once. The same sample was also used in a study of regulatory T cells.

Sequenced: CD25- CD4+ T cells sorted from blood. These receptor sequences come from a human donor in good health. The CDR3 runs from the conserved cysteine through the conserved F or W. The D gene is left open where the match is weak. Clone size, where shown, is once, few, many, or a class for clones that have expanded.

once	TRBV30	-	TRBJ1-2	CAWSPRIYGYTF	TGTGCCTGGAGCCCCAGGATCTATGGCTACACCTTC
-	TRBV4-3	-	TRBJ2-7	CASSQETGRVEQYF	TGCGCCAGCAGCCAAGAAACAGGGAGGGTCGAGCAGTACTTC
-	TRBV27	TRBD1	TRBJ2-4	CASSFAGQGARSIQYF	TGTGCCAGCAGTTTTGCGGGACAGGGGGCGAGGAGCATTCAGTACTTC
-	TRBV4-3	TRBD1	TRBJ1-2	CASSQDDWTGGIPTF	TGCGCCAGCAGCCAAGACGATTGGACAGGGGGGATTCCGACCTTC
-	TRBV5-1	-	TRBJ1-1	CASSFGRADTEAFF	TGCGCCAGCAGCTTCGGCAGGGCTGACACTGAAGCTTTCTTT
-	TRBV19	TRBD1	TRBJ2-1	CASSPQGIGEQFF	TGTGCCAGTAGTCCACAGGGGATAGGGGAGCAGTTCTTC
-	TRBV5-8	-	TRBJ2-7	CASSLFTPPRGYEQYF	TGTGCCAGCAGCTTATTCACTCCTCCTCGGGGGTACGAGCAGTACTTC
-	TRBV5-6	-	TRBJ1-2	CASSRSGTPYGYTF	TGTGCCAGCAGCAGAAGCGGGACACCCTATGGCTACACCTTC
-	TRBV10-3	TRBD1	TRBJ1-6	CAISESDRGNSPLHF	TGTGCCATCAGTGAGTCTGACAGGGGAAATTCACCCCTCCACTTT
-	TRBV27	TRBD1	TRBJ2-7	CASSKNRGPYEQYF	TGTGCCAGCAGTAAGAACAGGGGACCCTACGAGCAGTACTTC
-	TRBV12-5	-	TRBJ2-5	CASGLDPRETQYF	TGTGCTAGTGGTTTGGACCCTAGAGAGACCCAGTACTTC
-	TRBV5-4	TRBD1	TRBJ2-7	CASSARQGARGYEQYF	TGTGCCAGCAGCGCAAGACAGGGGGCAAGGGGGTACGAGCAGTACTTC
-	TRBV7-9	-	TRBJ1-2	CASSLDLGAHGYTF	TGTGCCAGCAGCTTAGATTTGGGGGCCCATGGCTACACCTTC
-	TRBV13	-	TRBJ1-1	CASGNRRTTEAFF	TGTGCCAGCGGTAACAGGCGGACCACTGAAGCTTTCTTT
-	TRBV19	-	TRBJ1-3	CASSVRVLNSGNTIYF	TGTGCCAGTAGTGTGAGGGTACTAAACTCTGGAAACACCATATATTTT
-	TRBV18	-	TRBJ1-6	CASSPRTADNSPLHF	TGTGCCAGCTCACCTAGGACAGCTGATAATTCACCCCTCCACTTT
-	TRBV5-1	-	TRBJ1-1	CASSLENGAEAFF	TGCGCCAGCAGCTTGGAAAACGGGGCTGAAGCTTTCTTT
few	TRBV28	-	TRBJ1-3	CASSLGSGGRVSGNTIYF	TGTGCCAGCAGTTTAGGTTCGGGGGGCCGTGTTTCTGGAAACACCATATATTTT
-	TRBV5-1	-	TRBJ2-2	CASSLAGTGELFF	TGCGCCAGCAGCTTGGCAGGCACCGGGGAGCTGTTTTTT
-	TRBV27	TRBD1	TRBJ1-1	CASSPSFASGGNTEAFF	TGTGCCAGCAGTCCCTCGTTCGCCTCAGGGGGGAACACTGAAGCTTTCTTT
-	TRBV6-5	-	TRBJ1-4	CASIEPGLEKLFF	TGTGCCAGCATCGAGCCTGGTTTGGAAAAACTGTTTTTT
-	TRBV21-1	-	TRBJ1-6	CASQAETPQGRAPSPLHF	TGTGCCAGCCAAGCCGAAACACCCCAGGGGCGAGCGCCTTCACCCCTCCACTTT
-	TRBV30	-	TRBJ1-6	CAWSLGLNYNSPLHF	TGTGCCTGGAGTCTGGGACTGAACTATAATTCACCCCTCCACTTT
-	TRBV5-4	-	TRBJ1-1	CASSLGGPMNTEAFF	TGTGCCAGCAGCTTGGGGGGGCCCATGAACACTGAAGCTTTCTTT
few	TRBV2	TRBD1	TRBJ1-5	CASSRDSPFEPQHF	TGTGCCAGCAGCCGGGACAGCCCCTTTGAGCCCCAGCATTTT
once	TRBV15	-	TRBJ1-1	CATSSDINTEAFF	TGTGCCACCAGCAGTGACATTAACACTGAAGCTTTCTTT
-	TRBV5-6	TRBD1	TRBJ1-6	CASSLETGWDSPLHF	TGTGCCAGCAGCTTGGAGACAGGGTGGGATTCACCCCTCCACTTT
-	TRBV21-1	-	TRBJ1-1	CASSKGDRGLNTEAFF	TGTGCCAGCAGCAAAGGGGACAGGGGTTTGAACACTGAAGCTTTCTTT
-	TRBV7-2	-	TRBJ1-1	CASSLATIREAFF	TGTGCCAGCAGCTTAGCGACTATCCGGGAGGCTTTCTTT
once	TRBV9	-	TRBJ2-5	CASSVAAGRGRQETQYF	TGTGCCAGCAGCGTAGCCGCAGGGCGGGGGCGTCAAGAGACCCAGTACTTC
once	TRBV9	-	TRBJ1-1	CASSSDSLMNTEAFF	TGTGCCAGCAGCTCGGACAGCCTGATGAACACTGAAGCTTTCTTT
-	TRBV5-1	TRBD1	TRBJ2-1	CASSLTGERYNEQFF	TGCGCCAGCAGCTTGACAGGGGAGAGATACAATGAGCAGTTCTTC
few	TRBV2	-	TRBJ1-6	CASSVAETVNNSPLHF	TGTGCCAGCAGTGTTGCCGAGACAGTGAATAATTCACCCCTCCACTTT
-	TRBV2	TRBD1	TRBJ2-7	CASRAGTGETYEQYF	TGTGCCAGCAGAGCCGGGACAGGCGAAACCTACGAGCAGTACTTC
-	TRBV7-2	-	TRBJ1-2	CASSLAQGAGRYGYTF	TGTGCCAGCAGCTTAGCGCAGGGCGCAGGGCGCTATGGCTACACCTTC
-	TRBV9	-	TRBJ1-1	CASSVGWGADTEAFF	TGTGCCAGCAGCGTAGGATGGGGCGCGGACACTGAAGCTTTCTTT
-	TRBV5-1	-	TRBJ2-4	CASSLFAGAKDIQYF	TGCGCCAGCAGCTTGTTTGCAGGGGCGAAGGACATTCAGTACTTC
-	TRBV29-1	-	TRBJ1-2	CSSSTDPNYGYTF	TGCAGTAGCTCGACAGACCCTAACTATGGCTACACCTTC
once	TRBV19	TRBD1	TRBJ1-2	CASSEGGGYGYTF	TGTGCCAGTAGTGAAGGGGGCGGCTATGGCTACACCTTC
-	TRBV6-1	-	TRBJ1-2	CASSESYRDTYGYTF	TGTGCCAGCAGTGAATCGTACAGGGATACCTATGGCTACACCTTC
-	TRBV10-1	TRBD2	TRBJ2-1	CASSEKGSGGGRHNEQFF	TGCGCCAGCAGTGAGAAGGGTAGCGGGGGGGGCCGCCACAATGAGCAGTTCTTC
-	TRBV11-2	-	TRBJ2-2	CASSLDQVGELFF	TGTGCCAGCAGCTTAGATCAGGTCGGGGAGCTGTTTTTT
-	TRBV7-6	TRBD1	TRBJ2-5	CASSLGQGLGQNQETQYF	TGTGCCAGCAGCTTGGGACAGGGGTTGGGCCAAAACCAAGAGACCCAGTACTTC
-	TRBV12-5	-	TRBJ1-1	CASGFILQGLWYTEAFF	TGTGCTAGTGGTTTCATCCTTCAGGGGTTGTGGTACACTGAAGCTTTCTTT
-	TRBV6-6	TRBD2	TRBJ2-3	CASSFGTSGVTDTQYF	TGTGCCAGCAGTTTCGGGACTAGCGGGGTCACAGATACGCAGTATTTT
-	TRBV5-4	TRBD1	TRBJ1-4	CASSSQTGRPNEKLFF	TGTGCCAGCAGCTCACAGACAGGGAGGCCTAATGAAAAACTGTTTTTT
once	TRBV5-1	-	TRBJ2-7	CASSPPHSSYEQYF	TGCGCCAGCAGCCCCCCCCACAGCTCCTACGAGCAGTACTTC
-	TRBV30	TRBD1	TRBJ1-1	CAWMTGVGDTEAFF	TGTGCCTGGATGACAGGGGTGGGGGACACTGAAGCTTTCTTT
-	TRBV18	TRBD1	TRBJ2-3	CASSPRGTGGGRADTQYF	TGTGCCAGCTCACCACGTGGGACAGGGGGCGGAAGGGCAGATACGCAGTATTTT
-	TRBV14	TRBD1	TRBJ2-7	CASSLLGQGDEQYF	TGTGCCAGCAGCCTCCTGGGACAGGGGGACGAGCAGTACTTC